This T cell receptor beta chain was observed in a study of cytomegalovirus exposure and HLA in healthy donors. The overall study: There were just under 400 genotyped donors. Of these, 81% fell in the genetic ancestry cluster associated with self-reported Caucasian donors.

Regarding the study as a whole: A likely sequencing artifact accounted for one observed cluster of highly shared sequence variants. The dataset shows that most TCR sequences were rare, while some public TCRs occurred in many donors.

In the case of this clone: Its antigen is not identified.

PCR involved 60 Vbeta and 13 Jbeta primers. Profiled with immunoSEQ multiplex PCR; TCRdb holds only in-frame clones, not every one. Found here are around 140,000 clones, around four fifths of them singletons; the top ten hold 1.9%. The receptor comes from a woman in her forties in good health and CMV-seronegative. Sequencing used PBMCs.

In DNA, the CDR3 is TGTGCCAGCAGCTTAACGGTGAATGAGCAGTTCTTC. Translating it yields CASSLTVNEQFF. This sequence joins TRBV7-9 and TRBJ2-1, with D hard to call. The germline CDR1 and CDR2 sequences are SEHNR and FQNEAQ (reference sequence). This CDR3 comprises 12 residues. Trimming cost V 2 bases and J 7 bases, with 6 bases left between them.